Listed below are T cell receptor beta chains from one sample, sequenced in a study of cytomegalovirus exposure and HLA in healthy donors. The protocol was immunoSEQ multiplex PCR, while the TCRdb copy is restricted to in-frame clones and leaves out a portion. The specimen's table records roughly 120,000 clones. The sample comprised PBMCs. These receptors all come from a young man in good health and CMV-seronegative. Each CDR3 is given with its conserved first and last residue. Fields, in order: D gene, J gene, V gene, CDR3 DNA, CDR3 protein. D genes are given only for firm matches.

d_call: TRBD2; j_call: TRBJ2-3; v_call: TRBV5-6; cdr3_nt: TGTGCCAGCAGCTTGTTCAGCGGGACTATACCCCTAAGCACAGATACGCAGTATTTT; cdr3_aa: CASSLFSGTIPLSTDTQYF
d_call: TRBD1; j_call: TRBJ2-7; v_call: TRBV6-1; cdr3_nt: TGTGCCAGCACATGGGACAGGGCTACCTACGAGCAGTACTTC; cdr3_aa: CASTWDRATYEQYF
d_call: .; j_call: TRBJ1-2; v_call: TRBV20-1; cdr3_nt: TGCAGTGCTCCCAGAGGGTATGGCTACACCTTC; cdr3_aa: CSAPRGYGYTF
d_call: TRBD2; j_call: TRBJ2-3; v_call: TRBV6-4; cdr3_nt: TGTGCCAGCAGTGCGGGACTAGCGGCAGATACGCAGTATTTT; cdr3_aa: CASSAGLAADTQYF
d_call: TRBD1; j_call: TRBJ1-5; v_call: TRBV18; cdr3_nt: TGTGCCAGCTCACCCGGACAGGGGGCAAGCAATCAGCCCCAGCATTTT; cdr3_aa: CASSPGQGASNQPQHF
d_call: .; j_call: TRBJ2-6; v_call: TRBV14; cdr3_nt: TGTGCCAGCAGCCAAGGATGGGCCCTCGGGGCCAACGTCCTGACTTTC; cdr3_aa: CASSQGWALGANVLTF
d_call: .; j_call: TRBJ2-2; v_call: TRBV19; cdr3_nt: TGTGCCACTCCTACGGGGGGCAGCACCGGGGAGCTGTTTTTT; cdr3_aa: CATPTGGSTGELFF
d_call: .; j_call: TRBJ2-1; v_call: TRBV9; cdr3_nt: TGTGCCAGCAGCCCCCGAGAGAATGAGCAGTTCTTC; cdr3_aa: CASSPRENEQFF
d_call: TRBD1; j_call: TRBJ1-2; v_call: TRBV6-5; cdr3_nt: TGTGCCAGCAGAAAACCGGGACAGGGGGAAGATGGCTACACCTTC; cdr3_aa: CASRKPGQGEDGYTF
d_call: TRBD1; j_call: TRBJ1-2; v_call: TRBV9; cdr3_nt: TGTGCCAGCAGCGCGACAGGGGGCACCTATGGCTACACCTTC; cdr3_aa: CASSATGGTYGYTF
d_call: TRBD2; j_call: TRBJ2-7; v_call: TRBV6-1; cdr3_nt: TGTGCCAGCAGTGAGGGCCTAGCGGGCTCCTACGAGCAGTACTTC; cdr3_aa: CASSEGLAGSYEQYF
d_call: .; j_call: TRBJ1-3; v_call: TRBV7-9; cdr3_nt: TGTGCCAGCAGCCCACGGGTCGGAAACACCATATATTTT; cdr3_aa: CASSPRVGNTIYF
d_call: TRBD2; j_call: TRBJ2-1; v_call: TRBV5-1; cdr3_nt: TGCGCCAGCAGCTTGGGACTAGCGAGATACAATGAGCAGTTCTTC; cdr3_aa: CASSLGLARYNEQFF
d_call: .; j_call: TRBJ1-1; v_call: TRBV9; cdr3_nt: TGTGCCAGCAGCGCTCTGCTACCGGGTACTGAAGCTTTCTTT; cdr3_aa: CASSALLPGTEAFF
d_call: .; j_call: TRBJ2-5; v_call: TRBV5-6; cdr3_nt: TGTGCCAGCAGCGCGAGGAGGGGGCACGGTGTACTTGAGACCCAGTACTTC; cdr3_aa: CASSARRGHGVLETQYF
d_call: TRBD1; j_call: TRBJ2-1; v_call: TRBV5-4; cdr3_nt: TGTGCCAGCACCTCGGGACAGTCAGTCAATGAGCAGTTCTTC; cdr3_aa: CASTSGQSVNEQFF
d_call: .; j_call: TRBJ1-5; v_call: TRBV10-3; cdr3_nt: TGTGCCATCAGTGGGACAGGCAATCAGCCCCAGCATTTT; cdr3_aa: CAISGTGNQPQHF
d_call: TRBD2; j_call: TRBJ2-3; v_call: TRBV7-8; cdr3_nt: TGTGCCAGCAGCTTAGTGCTAGCGGGGCCCCCGGATACGCAGTATTTT; cdr3_aa: CASSLVLAGPPDTQYF
d_call: TRBD1; j_call: TRBJ1-5; v_call: TRBV11-2; cdr3_nt: TGTGCCAGCAGCTCGCACAGGGGTAGCAATCAGCCCCAGCATTTT; cdr3_aa: CASSSHRGSNQPQHF
d_call: TRBD2; j_call: TRBJ2-1; v_call: TRBV10-1; cdr3_nt: TGCGCCAGCAGTGAGTCGCGGCTAGCGGGAGGGCTAGCCTACAATGAGCAGTTCTTC; cdr3_aa: CASSESRLAGGLAYNEQFF
d_call: .; j_call: TRBJ2-7; v_call: TRBV2; cdr3_nt: TGTGCCAGCAGTGACAGCGGGCGGAGCTCCTACGAGCAGTACTTC; cdr3_aa: CASSDSGRSSYEQYF
d_call: .; j_call: TRBJ1-2; v_call: TRBV30; cdr3_nt: TGTGCCTGGACATACAGGAGAAACTATGGCTACACCTTC; cdr3_aa: CAWTYRRNYGYTF
d_call: TRBD1; j_call: TRBJ1-5; v_call: TRBV29-1; cdr3_nt: TGCAGCGTGGGACAGGGGGCTCAGCCCCAGCATTTT; cdr3_aa: CSVGQGAQPQHF
d_call: TRBD2; j_call: TRBJ2-7; v_call: TRBV18; cdr3_nt: TGTGCCAGCTCTGTCTCTGGGGGGGGCTCCTACGAGCAGTACTTC; cdr3_aa: CASSVSGGGSYEQYF
d_call: TRBD2; j_call: TRBJ2-3; v_call: TRBV13; cdr3_nt: TGTGCCAGCAGCCAACCGACAGCGGGACTAGCGGGAGAGGCAGATACGCAGTATTTT; cdr3_aa: CASSQPTAGLAGEADTQYF
d_call: .; j_call: TRBJ1-2; v_call: TRBV5-1; cdr3_nt: TGCGCCAGCAGCTTGGCCGGGACTACTAACTATGGCTACACCTTC; cdr3_aa: CASSLAGTTNYGYTF
d_call: TRBD1; j_call: TRBJ1-2; v_call: TRBV30; cdr3_nt: TGTGCCTGGAGTCTAAGGGGCAGGGGGCTCACCCTAAACTATGGCTACACCTTC; cdr3_aa: CAWSLRGRGLTLNYGYTF
d_call: .; j_call: TRBJ1-3; v_call: TRBV4-1; cdr3_nt: TGCGCCAGCAGCCAAGTGGGGGGAGGTGGAAACACCATATATTTT; cdr3_aa: CASSQVGGGGNTIYF
d_call: .; j_call: TRBJ1-3; v_call: TRBV15; cdr3_nt: TGTGCCACCACCAAGGGGCTCTCTGGAAACACCATATATTTT; cdr3_aa: CATTKGLSGNTIYF
d_call: .; j_call: TRBJ2-5; v_call: TRBV5-1; cdr3_nt: TGCGCCAGCAGCCGGGGGACCTTAAAAGAGACCCAGTACTTC; cdr3_aa: CASSRGTLKETQYF
d_call: TRBD1; j_call: TRBJ1-3; v_call: TRBV9; cdr3_nt: TGTGCCAGCAGCGTACAGGGGGATGGAAACACCATATATTTT; cdr3_aa: CASSVQGDGNTIYF
d_call: .; j_call: TRBJ1-2; v_call: TRBV7-9; cdr3_nt: TGTGCCAGCAGCGAACGGGGAGGCTATGGCTACACCTTC; cdr3_aa: CASSERGGYGYTF
d_call: .; j_call: TRBJ2-5; v_call: TRBV6-1; cdr3_nt: TGTGCCAGCAGTGAAGCAGGGGGGGTGGAGACCCAGTACTTC; cdr3_aa: CASSEAGGVETQYF
d_call: .; j_call: TRBJ1-5; v_call: TRBV27; cdr3_nt: TGTGCCAGCAGCCCCTCGAGGGGCAATCAGCCCCAGCATTTT; cdr3_aa: CASSPSRGNQPQHF
d_call: .; j_call: TRBJ2-7; v_call: TRBV11-2; cdr3_nt: TGTGCCAGCAGCTCGGGACTCCCCTACGAGCAGTACTTC; cdr3_aa: CASSSGLPYEQYF
d_call: TRBD2; j_call: TRBJ2-7; v_call: TRBV20-1; cdr3_nt: TGCAGTGCCAAAACTAGCGGGAGGTTC; cdr3_aa: CSAKTSGRF
d_call: TRBD1; j_call: TRBJ1-4; v_call: TRBV28; cdr3_nt: TGTGCGACGACAGGGGCTAATGAAAAACTGTTTTTT; cdr3_aa: CATTGANEKLFF
d_call: .; j_call: TRBJ2-7; v_call: TRBV25-1; cdr3_nt: TGTGCCAGCAGTGACCCCGGGGTGGCCCTCTACGAGCAGTACTTC; cdr3_aa: CASSDPGVALYEQYF
d_call: TRBD1; j_call: TRBJ1-1; v_call: TRBV29-1; cdr3_nt: TGCAGCGGACAGGGTGTGAACACTGAAGCTTTCTTT; cdr3_aa: CSGQGVNTEAFF
d_call: .; j_call: TRBJ1-5; v_call: TRBV9; cdr3_nt: TGTGCCAGCAGACAATATCAGCCCCAGCATTTT; cdr3_aa: CASRQYQPQHF
d_call: TRBD1; j_call: TRBJ2-7; v_call: TRBV5-1; cdr3_nt: TGCGCCAGCTGGGAACCCGGGACAGGGGGCGAGCAGTACTTC; cdr3_aa: CASWEPGTGGEQYF
d_call: .; j_call: TRBJ1-1; v_call: TRBV7-8; cdr3_nt: TGTGCCAGCAGCCCCGGGGGGTCTGAAGCTTTCTTT; cdr3_aa: CASSPGGSEAFF
d_call: TRBD1; j_call: TRBJ1-2; v_call: TRBV5-6; cdr3_nt: TGTGCCAGCAGACTCGAGGGGGCGCAGGGCTACACCTTC; cdr3_aa: CASRLEGAQGYTF
d_call: TRBD1; j_call: TRBJ2-2; v_call: TRBV19; cdr3_nt: TGTGCCAGTAGTAGGGACAGGGGGCTGGGCGGGGAGCTGTTTTTT; cdr3_aa: CASSRDRGLGGELFF
d_call: TRBD2; j_call: TRBJ2-1; v_call: TRBV27; cdr3_nt: TGTGCCAGCAGTTTATTACTAGCGGGAGGGTTCTCCTACAATGAGCAGTTCTTC; cdr3_aa: CASSLLLAGGFSYNEQFF
d_call: .; j_call: TRBJ1-1; v_call: TRBV30; cdr3_nt: TGTGCCTGGAGTCCGATCCTCCTAGGGACTGAAGATTTCTTT; cdr3_aa: CAWSPILLGTEDFF
d_call: TRBD1; j_call: TRBJ1-1; v_call: TRBV29-1; cdr3_nt: TGCAGCGTTTCATACAGGGGGGTGACTGAAGCTTTCTTT; cdr3_aa: CSVSYRGVTEAFF
d_call: .; j_call: TRBJ1-2; v_call: TRBV2; cdr3_nt: TGTGCCAGCAGTGAAGCATGGGGGGTTTTGAGCTACACCTTC; cdr3_aa: CASSEAWGVLSYTF
d_call: .; j_call: TRBJ1-1; v_call: TRBV5-1; cdr3_nt: TGTGCCAGCAGCGCGTTGGGGCAGACCAGATTGAACACTGAAGCTTTCTTT; cdr3_aa: CASSALGQTRLNTEAFF
d_call: TRBD1; j_call: TRBJ2-7; v_call: TRBV29-1; cdr3_nt: TGCAGCTGTACCTTAGGGACAGGCTACGAGCAGTACTTC; cdr3_aa: CSCTLGTGYEQYF
d_call: .; j_call: TRBJ2-1; v_call: TRBV4-1; cdr3_nt: TGCGCCAGCAGCCAACACAGGAGGGGCGATGAGCAGTTCTTC; cdr3_aa: CASSQHRRGDEQFF
d_call: TRBD2; j_call: TRBJ2-5; v_call: TRBV29-1; cdr3_nt: TGCAGCGTTGAAGACGGGACTAGCGTTACGGAGACCCAGTACTTC; cdr3_aa: CSVEDGTSVTETQYF
d_call: TRBD2; j_call: TRBJ2-1; v_call: TRBV5-1; cdr3_nt: TGCGCCAGCAGCTTGGTACTAGCGGGCCATACATCCTACAATGAGCAGTTCTTC; cdr3_aa: CASSLVLAGHTSYNEQFF
d_call: .; j_call: TRBJ1-5; v_call: TRBV6-1; cdr3_nt: TGTGCCAGCAGTGAGTGGACTAATCAGCCCCAGCATTTT; cdr3_aa: CASSEWTNQPQHF
d_call: .; j_call: TRBJ2-5; v_call: TRBV18; cdr3_nt: TGTGCCAGCTCCCCCGGGACTTCGACATCCTACTTC; cdr3_aa: CASSPGTSTSYF
d_call: .; j_call: TRBJ2-2; v_call: TRBV30; cdr3_nt: TGTGCCTCCTTTTGGGGGGGAGCAGGGGCGAACACCGGGGAGCTGTTTTTT; cdr3_aa: CASFWGGAGANTGELFF
d_call: .; j_call: TRBJ2-2; v_call: TRBV5-1; cdr3_nt: TGCGCCAGCAGCTTGGCCCCCACTGAATACACCGGGGAGCTGTTTTTT; cdr3_aa: CASSLAPTEYTGELFF
d_call: TRBD1; j_call: TRBJ2-7; v_call: TRBV5-4; cdr3_nt: TGTGCCAGCAGCTCTGACAGGGAGTACGAGCAGTACTTC; cdr3_aa: CASSSDREYEQYF
d_call: TRBD1; j_call: TRBJ1-2; v_call: TRBV27; cdr3_nt: TGTGCCAGCAGAATGGGACAGGGCTTTAACTATGGCTACACCTTC; cdr3_aa: CASRMGQGFNYGYTF
d_call: TRBD1; j_call: TRBJ1-4; v_call: TRBV6-1; cdr3_nt: TGTGCCAGCAGTGCCTACGGACAGGGGGCGGGTGAAAAACTGTTTTTT; cdr3_aa: CASSAYGQGAGEKLFF